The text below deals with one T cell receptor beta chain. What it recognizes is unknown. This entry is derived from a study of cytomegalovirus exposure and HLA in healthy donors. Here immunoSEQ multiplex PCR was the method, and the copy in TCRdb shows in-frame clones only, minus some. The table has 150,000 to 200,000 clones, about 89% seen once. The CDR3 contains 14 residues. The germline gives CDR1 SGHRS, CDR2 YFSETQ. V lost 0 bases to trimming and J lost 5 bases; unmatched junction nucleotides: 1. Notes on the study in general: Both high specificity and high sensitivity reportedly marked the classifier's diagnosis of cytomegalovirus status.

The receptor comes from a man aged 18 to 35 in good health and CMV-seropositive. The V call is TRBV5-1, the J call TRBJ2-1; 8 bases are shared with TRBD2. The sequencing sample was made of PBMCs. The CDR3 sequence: CASSLGAGDNEQFF. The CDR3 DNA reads TGCGCCAGCAGCTTGGGAGCGGGGGACAATGAGCAGTTCTTC. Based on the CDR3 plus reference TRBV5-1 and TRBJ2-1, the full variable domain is KAGVTQTPRYLIKTRGQQVTLSCSPISGHRSVSWYQQTPGQGLQFLFEYFSETQRNKGNFPGRFSGRQFSNSRSEMNVSTLELGDSALYLCASSLGAGDNEQFFGPGTRLTVL.